Detailed here is one T cell receptor beta chain. These data come from a study of blood T cells in healthy people across ages. With V trimmed by 6 bases and J by 2 bases, 9 bases remained unmatched. The length of the CDR3 is 17 residues. A second PCR of roughly 7 to 11 cycles used a sample-barcoded 5' primer and a J-beta primer mix. TCRdb called the 5' RACE reads again in MiXCR, with one record for every CDR3 protein. The table lists 540,000 or so distinct CDR3 sequences, 25% to 30% of them singletons, with about a fifth in the top ten. The sequence derives from a woman in her sixties or seventies in good health. The rearrangement uses TRBV12-3 or TRBV12-4 and TRBJ2-2; 10 nucleotides agree with TRBD1. The sequencing sample was made of blood. The CDR3, as DNA: TGTGCCAGCAGGGGTCGGGACAGGGGCCCTAACACCGGGGAGCTGTTTTTT. Protein sequence: CASRGRDRGPNTGELFF.